The rows below give T cell receptor beta chains drawn from one sample of a study of shared T cell receptors in the human thymus. This table comes from immunoSEQ multiplex PCR, and its TCRdb copy is limited to in-frame clones, with some not included. The sample gives about 710,000 clones, 87% of which show up once; 0.0094% is in the top ten. These data are also associated with another study on human thymus T cells.

Sequencing was performed on thymocytes. The source is a boy younger than two with a congenital heart defect. CDR3s leave out the opening cysteine and the closing phenylalanine or tryptophan. Clone size is not always given. Where it is, it says once, few, many or a class for expanded clones.

j_gene | abundance | len | v_gene | CDR3aa
TRBJ2-2 | - | 15 | TRBV7-2 | ASSLAQLAGHTGELF
TRBJ2-7 | few | 13 | TRBV18 | ASSRTGIDSYEQY
TRBJ2-6 | - | 15 | TRBV19 | ASSIGSGGTGANVLT
TRBJ2-7 | - | 13 | TRBV15 | ATSVRDSLSYEQY
TRBJ2-2 | - | 13 | TRBV19 | ASSPTTANTGELF
TRBJ2-1 | - | 16 | TRBV4-2 | ASSHSHLGLAGYNEQF
TRBJ2-3 | once | 13 | TRBV10-3 | AIRQTSGRVDTQY
TRBJ2-2 | - | 11 | TRBV4-1 | ASSQGGTGELF
TRBJ2-1 | - | 11 | TRBV18 | ASSPVSDNEQF
TRBJ1-5 | - | 15 | TRBV28 | ASSSDQGFGSNQPQH
TRBJ2-7 | - | 13 | TRBV7-9 | ASSQGDERAYEQY
TRBJ2-5 | - | 9 | TRBV6-5 | ASLSQETQY
TRBJ2-7 | once | 13 | TRBV9 | ASSETGSSTYEQY
- | - | 12 | TRBV6-1 | ASSTGLVGGEQY
TRBJ2-5 | - | 13 | TRBV28 | ASSPGGQGRETQY
TRBJ1-4 | once | 15 | TRBV7-2 | ASSRRPPGGTNEKLF
TRBJ1-5 | - | 15 | TRBV19 | ASRNDRGIRGNQPQH
TRBJ1-1 | - | 13 | TRBV5-4 | ASSLDVGPDTEAF
TRBJ2-7 | - | 15 | TRBV11-2 | ASSTRLREREDYEQY
TRBJ1-2 | - | 13 | TRBV4-1 | ASSQAYGTGHGYT
TRBJ2-1 | - | 14 | TRBV28 | ASRPQTGGPYNEQF
TRBJ2-2 | - | 17 | TRBV14 | ASSGDRDRAFANTGELF
TRBJ1-5 | once | 14 | TRBV6-1 | ASSESQGEGNQPQH
TRBJ2-3 | - | 14 | TRBV30 | AWSVLAGDRTDTQY
TRBJ2-7 | - | 9 | TRBV20-1 | SASARMPRH
TRBJ2-1 | - | 10 | TRBV29-1 | SVVDSVNEQF
TRBJ1-3 | - | 17 | TRBV4-1 | ASSQDDQRDGISGNTIY
TRBJ2-2 | - | 12 | TRBV22-1 | PGSARLVAGELF
TRBJ2-1 | - | 11 | TRBV5-1 | ASNPGDYNEQF
TRBJ2-1 | - | 18 | TRBV4-3 | ASSQVFPPGVPDIYNEQF
TRBJ2-7 | - | 10 | TRBV15 | ATSGTGNEQY
TRBJ1-1 | - | 16 | TRBV30 | AWRHYKLPGHQNTEAF
TRBJ2-2 | - | 13 | TRBV28 | ASSFTSLNTGELF
TRBJ2-7 | once | 17 | TRBV5-3 | ARSLEGDRGRILTYEQY
TRBJ1-1 | - | 22 | TRBV13 | ASSSSYDDAERGRGPEMNTEAF
TRBJ2-1 | - | 14 | TRBV7-3 | ASSPNRGALNNEQF
TRBJ1-4 | - | 15 | TRBV5-6 | ASSLTGTHYRREKLF
TRBJ2-7 | - | 13 | TRBV2 | ASMRRGSFTYEQY
TRBJ1-6 | - | 14 | TRBV11-2 | ASSLQGRVGNSPLH
TRBJ1-3 | - | 14 | TRBV10-2 | ASSEWDGGAGNTIY
TRBJ2-7 | - | 12 | TRBV6-1 | ASSEGHTGDEQY
TRBJ1-5 | - | 13 | TRBV28 | ASSLAGILNQPQH
TRBJ2-2 | - | 15 | TRBV28 | ASSLFRLAGATGELF
TRBJ2-7 | - | 14 | TRBV5-4 | ASRPDRDRGTHEQY
TRBJ2-2 | - | 11 | TRBV4-3 | ASSQSGNGELF
TRBJ2-3 | - | 14 | TRBV4-1 | ASSQGIAGSTDTQY
TRBJ1-1 | - | 12 | TRBV6-6 | ASSGYRANTEAF
TRBJ2-7 | - | 17 | TRBV14 | ASSPPPRRGTSGRVAQY
TRBJ2-7 | - | 13 | TRBV9 | ASSFSGQGAYEQY
TRBJ2-1 | - | 15 | TRBV6-1 | ASSARDSGLSYNEQF
TRBJ2-2 | - | 15 | TRBV5-1 | ASSLDNKTGWTGELF
TRBJ2-5 | - | 12 | TRBV4-2 | ASGPRTEQETQY
TRBJ2-7 | - | 11 | TRBV13 | ASSFGGPYEQY
TRBJ2-7 | - | 12 | TRBV28 | ASRPTSGRYEQY
TRBJ2-7 | once | 13 | TRBV7-9 | ASSFSGPGGYEQY
TRBJ2-1 | once | 14 | TRBV13 | ASSPRLAGSYNEQF